The TCR beta chain described here comes from a study of HIV-infected patients and healthy controls. General study findings and limits: Eight alpha and eight beta V genes differed significantly in mean usage between HIV-infected patients and controls.

At least ten counts were recorded for this clonotype. What it binds is not known. All unsorted peripheral T cells were captured because whole blood was used without fractionation. Around 450 ng RNA was reverse transcribed with alpha and beta constant-region primers. Separate chain-specific third strand synthesis with multiplexing indices produced the alpha and beta libraries. Ligation attached cDNA to a 5' RACE adapter that carried a random hexamer and SP2 site. TCRdb analysed the 5' RACE reads with MiXCR anew, one entry per CDR3 protein. The sample lists just over 15,000 distinct CDR3 sequences; 6.5% to 7.5% were seen once. V was trimmed by 1 base and J by 1 base, leaving 6 bases between them. The V gene's germline CDR1 is SGHTA and CDR2 FQGNSA. CDR3 length: 14 residues.

The V call is TRBV7-2, the J call TRBJ2-3, with unresolved D. The source of this sequence is an adult in good health. Input material: blood. CDR3 protein: CASSLERGTDTQYF. The CDR3 nucleotides read TGTGCCAGCAGCTTAGAAAGGGGCACAGATACGCAGTATTTT.